This T cell receptor beta chain was identified in a study of T cells in Graves' hyperthyroidism and ophthalmopathy. Study-level results: Ophthalmopathy onset followed model prediction by a median about seven months.

Amplified regions were TCR beta CDR3 sequences from RNA transcripts. Initially, a first-round RT-PCR of the TCR CDR3 employed the HTBI primer set. From the multiplex PCR reads, TCRdb called clonotypes with MiXCR, one entry per CDR3 protein. This table has approximately 400,000 distinct CDR3 sequences, approximately 15% appearing once. Blood was sampled at initial diagnosis of hyperthyroidism, prior to onset of any ophthalmopathy symptoms. About this clonotype itself: Its antigen is currently unknown.

The germline V gene encodes CDR1 KGHSH and CDR2 LQKENI. With 3 bases removed from V and 0 bases from J, the gap between germline ends came to 6 bases. The CDR3 runs to 14 residues. The specimen was blood. This clonotype originated in a woman between 18 and 29 years old with Graves' hyperthyroidism that later progressed to Graves' ophthalmopathy. V gene TRBV18 combines with J gene TRBJ1-5, with unresolved D. CDR3 nucleotide sequence: TGTGCCAGCTCACCGGCCCATAGCAATCAGCCCCAGCATTTT. Amino acids: CASSPAHSNQPQHF.